This passage covers 22 T cell receptor beta chains from one sample sequenced in a study of T cells in Graves' hyperthyroidism and ophthalmopathy. The investigators amplified TCR beta CDR3 regions from RNA transcripts. HTBI primers drove first-round RT-PCR of the TCR CDR3. TCRdb re-called the multiplex PCR reads with MiXCR, one entry per CDR3 protein. The data contain around 690,000 distinct CDR3 sequences, less than 25% of them singletons. Sequencing was carried out using blood. The receptors were sampled from a man younger than 40 with Graves' ophthalmopathy.

This clonotype has just one count. A much larger clone is a single base away; this may be a read error. This chain connects TRBV12-3 or TRBV12-4 to TRBJ1-5; 10 nucleotides align to TRBD1. The CDR3 is 16 amino acids. CDR3 DNA sequence: TGTGCCGGCAGTTTCGGACAGGGGGTTAGCAATCAGCCCCAGCATTTT. Translating gives CAGSFGQGVSNQPQHF.

In this sample, this clonotype turned up many times. The chain uses TRBV6-2 or TRBV6-3 and TRBJ1-1, with a weak D call TRBD1 (5 bases). CDR1 MNHEY and CDR2 SVGEGT come from the germline V gene. Trimming removed 2 bases from V and 5 bases from J, with 21 bases in between. CDR3 size: 17 residues. Here the CDR3 reads CASSYRGKSGGITEAFF. In DNA, the CDR3 is TGTGCCAGCAGTTACCGGGGAAAGAGTGGGGGAATTACTGAAGCTTTCTTT.

This clonotype was counted a few times. The V and J genes are TRBV5-6 and TRBJ1-1; 11 bases fit TRBD1. CDR3 length: 14 residues. The junction had 9 bases not matched to a gene; V was cut back by 10 bases and J by 4 bases. The germline gives CDR1 SGHDT, CDR2 YYEEEE. DNA for the CDR3: TGTGCCGGAGGACAGGGGGCGAGTGGCACTGAAGCTTTCTTT. Its translation is CAGGQGASGTEAFF.

The V gene is TRBV20-1, the J gene TRBJ2-6, with no clear D. Germline CDR1 is DFQATT and CDR2 is SNEGSKA (reference sequence). Trimming shortened V by 3 bases and J by 0 bases, and 15 bases separated the two germline ends. The CDR3 is 17 amino acids. In DNA, the CDR3 is TGCAGTGCTAGGATGGGGTACGCGTTCTCTGGGGCCAACGTCCTGACTTTC. It yields the protein CSARMGYAFSGANVLTF.

The rearrangement links TRBV9 to TRBJ1-5; no definite D call. Trimming left V 3 bases short and J 0 bases short, with 10 bases between. The CDR3 sequence is 15 residues long. Germline-derived CDR1 and CDR2 are SGDLS and YYNGEE. The CDR3 reads CASSEGGRSNQPQHF. In DNA, the CDR3 is TGTGCCAGCAGCGAGGGAGGTCGTAGCAATCAGCCCCAGCATTTT.

Comment on this clonotype: At one boundary the junction diverges from the germline segment, which might be a read error. This chain connects TRBV30 to TRBJ2-1; D remains unclear. This CDR3 comprises 12 residues. Germline V gene lookup returns CDR1 GTSNPN and CDR2 SVGIG (reference sequence). As DNA, the CDR3 is TGTGCCTGGACCAGGAAAAGCTATGAGCAGCTCTTC. It specifies CAWTRKSYEQLF. Drawing the rest from reference TRBV30 and TRBJ2-1, the complete variable domain is SQTIHQWPATLVQPVGSPLSLECTVEGTSNPNLYWYRQAAGRGLQLLFYSVGIGQISSEVPQNLSASRPQDRQFILSSKKLLLSDSGFYLCAWTRKSYEQLFGPGTRLTVL.

This clonotype was seen repeatedly, ten times or more. The chain joins TRBV6-1 to TRBJ1-1, with D hard to call. Trimming took off 3 bases at V and 1 base at J, with 9 bases between the two ends. Germline V gene sequence: CDR1 MNHNS, CDR2 SASEGT. This CDR3 spans 14 amino acids. This CDR3 is CASSDLEKNTEAFF. CDR3 nucleotides: TGTGCCAGCAGTGACCTCGAAAAGAACACTGAAGCTTTCTTT.

This clonotype has more than one count but fewer than ten. V and J are TRBV5-1 and TRBJ2-1, with 10 bases that match TRBD1. V shed 4 bases and J 5 bases; nucleotides not matched to a gene: 9. The CDR3 consists of 16 residues. Germline assignment: CDR1 SGHRS and CDR2 YFSETQ. This CDR3 is CASSVAGTGEDNEQFF. The CDR3, as DNA: TGCGCCAGCAGCGTAGCCGGGACAGGGGAGGACAATGAGCAGTTCTTC.

The chain recombines TRBV6-2 or TRBV6-3 with TRBJ1-6; D is unresolved. Between the trimmed V and J ends, which lost 6 bases and 3 bases, there was a span of 6 bases. Germline CDR1 MNHEY, CDR2 SVGEGT. This CDR3 spans 13 amino acids. The chain's CDR3 is CASSKDYNSPLHF. The CDR3 bases are TGTGCCAGCAGCAAAGACTATAATTCACCCCTCCACTTT.

The chain is built from TRBV19 and TRBJ1-3; no clear D gene. The CDR3 spans 16 residues. The germline gives CDR1 LNHDA, CDR2 SQIVND (reference sequence). Trimming took off 4 bases at V and 0 bases at J, with 13 bases between the two ends. This chain's CDR3 is CASSNNKYNSGNTIYF. The CDR3 nucleotides are TGTGCCAGTAGTAATAACAAATACAACTCTGGAAACACCATATATTTT.

The chain has TRBV6-2 or TRBV6-3 and TRBJ2-2, with TRBD2 matching 9 bases. With 3 bases clipped from V and 4 bases from J, the junction kept 6 bases outside the gene matches. There are 16 residues in the CDR3. Germline lookup yields CDR1 MNHEY and CDR2 SVGEGT. CDR3 region: CASSYPSLAGTGELFF. CDR3 DNA: TGTGCCAGCAGTTATCCCTCACTAGCGGGCACCGGGGAGCTGTTTTTT.

The gene calls are TRBV2 and TRBJ1-5; 8 nucleotides line up with TRBD1. Germline loops: CDR1 SNHLY, CDR2 FYNNEI. The CDR3 runs 15 residues. V shed 8 bases, J shed 2 bases, and the junction held 8 bases outside the gene matches. CDR3 region: CASSEDRGGNQPQHF. DNA for the CDR3: TGTGCCAGCTCCGAAGACAGGGGAGGCAATCAGCCCCAGCATTTT. The full variable domain, in which reference TRBV2 and TRBJ1-5 provide the parts outside the CDR3, is EPEVTQTPSHQVTQMGQEVILRCVPISNHLYFYWYRQILGQKVEFLVSFYNNEISEKSEIFDDQFSVERPDGSNFTLKIRSTKLEDSAMYFCASSEDRGGNQPQHFGDGTRLSIL.

This clonotype was detected a few times. The V call is TRBV19, the J call TRBJ1-5; D is unresolved. The CDR3 has 14 residues. V gave up 6 bases and J gave up 3 bases, with 12 bases separating them. Germline V gene lookup returns CDR1 LNHDA and CDR2 SQIVND (reference sequence). In DNA, the CDR3 is TGTGCCAGTAGACCCGACACCTTCAATCAGCCCCAGCATTTT. Protein: CASRPDTFNQPQHF.

J is TRBJ2-7 and V is TRBV2; D remains unclear. The germline gives CDR1 SNHLY, CDR2 FYNNEI. V gave up 1 base and J gave up 2 bases, with 6 bases separating them. The CDR3 loop spans 13 amino acids. This chain's CDR3 is CASSEGHTYEQYF. In DNA form, the CDR3 reads TGTGCCAGCAGTGAAGGTCACACCTACGAGCAGTACTTC.

The V and J genes are TRBV19 and TRBJ1-1; D is undetermined. Trimming left V 3 bases short and J 8 bases short, with 7 bases between. The CDR3 spans 11 residues. Germline V gene sequence: CDR1 LNHDA, CDR2 SQIVND (reference sequence). The CDR3 bases are TGTGCCAGTAGTATTTCACAAGAAGCTTTCTTT. Translated, it gives CASSISQEAFF. Looking up the rest from reference TRBV19 and TRBJ1-1 gives the full variable domain: DGGITQSPKYLFRKEGQNVTLSCEQNLNHDAMYWYRQDPGQGLRLIYYSQIVNDFQKGDIAEGYSVSREKKESFPLTVTSAQKNPTAFYLCASSISQEAFFGQGTRLTVV.

This clonotype appeared a few times. The V gene is TRBV12-3 or TRBV12-4, the J gene TRBJ1-1, with 7 bases matching TRBD1. The CDR3 runs 15 residues. Unmatched junction bases numbered 7, after V lost 6 bases and J lost 0 bases. DNA for the CDR3: TGTGCCAGCAGCACGGACAGGCAGATGAACACTGAAGCTTTCTTT. This gives the protein CASSTDRQMNTEAFF.

There are many counts of this clonotype. The chain has TRBV12-3 or TRBV12-4 and TRBJ2-1, with TRBD1 matching over 9 bases. The CDR3 spans 15 residues. J lost 11 bases, V lost 6 bases, and 14 bases had no gene match. The CDR3 is CASSRRTGVVIQQFF. The CDR3 DNA reads as TGTGCCAGCAGCCGACGGACAGGGGTGGTTATTCAGCAGTTCTTC.

The sample holds many counts of this clonotype. V is TRBV12-3 or TRBV12-4 and J is TRBJ1-5, with unresolved D. This CDR3 comprises 13 residues. V lost 3 bases and J lost 9, with 12 bases in between. The CDR3 loop reads CASSLQWGRPQHF. The CDR3 DNA is TGTGCCAGCAGTTTGCAGTGGGGTAGGCCCCAGCATTTT.

The table lists this clonotype with many counts. The rearrangement uses TRBV7-9 and TRBJ2-5; 8 positions agree with TRBD2. This CDR3 spans 15 amino acids. Germline loops: CDR1 SEHNR, CDR2 FQNEAQ (reference sequence). The V gene end was trimmed by 1 base and the J gene end by 3 bases; junction bases not matched to a gene: 4. This CDR3 reads CASSLGTSGKETQYF. The CDR3 nucleotides are TGTGCCAGCAGCTTAGGAACTAGCGGAAAAGAGACCCAGTACTTC.

In the case of this clonotype: A clone one base away is much larger, so this may be a read error. The V gene is TRBV28, the J gene TRBJ1-4, with D tentatively TRBD1 (6 bases). Per germline, CDR1 MDHEN and CDR2 SYDVKM. The CDR3 spans 15 residues. CDR3 in DNA: TGTGCCAGCAGTCTCTACAGGGCAACTAATGAAAAACCGTTTTTT. Translation: CASSLYRATNEKPFF.

Note on this clonotype: Relative to the germline gene, one junction end is altered; a read error may explain this. This chain connects TRBV30 to TRBJ2-7; D may be TRBD1 (6 bases). This CDR3 region has 14 residues. The germline V gene encodes CDR1 GTSNPN and CDR2 SVGIG (reference sequence). CDR3 sequence reads: CAWSDDRLSHEQYF. CDR3 bases: TGTGCCTGGAGTGATGACAGGCTCTCCCACGAGCAGTACTTC.

The V gene is TRBV6-2 or TRBV6-3, the J gene TRBJ1-4, with 7 bases identical to TRBD1. The germline gives CDR1 MNHEY, CDR2 SVGEGT. With 4 bases clipped from V and 0 bases from J, the junction kept 5 bases outside the gene matches. The CDR3 is 16 amino acids. CDR3 sequence reads: CASSFWTGPTNEKLFF. CDR3 nucleotide sequence: TGTGCCAGCAGTTTCTGGACAGGCCCAACTAATGAAAAACTGTTTTTT.